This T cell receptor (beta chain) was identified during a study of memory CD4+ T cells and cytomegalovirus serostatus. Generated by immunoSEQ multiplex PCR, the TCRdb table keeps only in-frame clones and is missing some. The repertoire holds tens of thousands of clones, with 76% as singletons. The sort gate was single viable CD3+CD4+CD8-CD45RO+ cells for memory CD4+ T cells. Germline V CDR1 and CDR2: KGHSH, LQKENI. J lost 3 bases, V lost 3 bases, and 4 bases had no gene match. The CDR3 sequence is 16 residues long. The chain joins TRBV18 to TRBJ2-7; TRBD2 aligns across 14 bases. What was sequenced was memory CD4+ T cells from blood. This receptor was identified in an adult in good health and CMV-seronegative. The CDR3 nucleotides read TGTGCCAGCTCACCGAGGACTAGCGGGGGGTACTACGAGCAGTACTTC. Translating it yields CASSPRTSGGYYEQYF.